A selection of T cell receptor beta chains follows, all from one sample in a study of T cell changes during pregnancy in multiple sclerosis. The method was immunoSEQ multiplex PCR; TCRdb's version includes in-frame clones alone and lacks a portion of them. The profile shows about 42,000 clones, about 85% of them singletons. The source material was CD4+ T cells from peripheral blood mononuclear cells, sampled before pregnancy. The receptor source for this set is a female donor with multiple sclerosis, enrolled in a pregnancy study. Each CDR3 is given with its conserved first and last residue. The order of the fields is J gene, D gene, V gene, clone size, CDR3 protein, CDR3 DNA. A D gene is named only where the DNA matches it firmly. Part of the rows lack a size; the others show once, few, many or a class for expanded clones.

TRBJ2-1	-	TRBV5-1	-	CASSFTLQEGEQFF	TGCGCCAGCAGCTTCACATTACAGGAGGGTGAGCAGTTCTTC
TRBJ1-1	TRBD1	TRBV2	-	CASSEQGAEAFF	TGTGCCAGCAGTGAGCAGGGGGCTGAAGCTTTCTTT
TRBJ2-5	TRBD1	TRBV7-3	-	CASSSWTGHSRETQYF	TGTGCCAGCAGCTCGTGGACAGGCCATTCAAGGGAGACCCAGTACTTC
TRBJ2-4	-	TRBV10-1	-	CASSEPDTLAKNIQYF	TGCGCCAGCAGTGAGCCGGACACCCTAGCCAAAAACATTCAGTACTTC
TRBJ2-3	TRBD2	TRBV18	-	CASRTSGGPDTQYF	TGTGCCAGCCGGACTAGCGGGGGACCAGATACGCAGTATTTT
TRBJ1-1	-	TRBV6-1	-	CASSQMLEAFF	TGTGCCAGCAGTCAAATGTTGGAAGCTTTCTTT
TRBJ2-3	TRBD2	TRBV4-1	once	CASSSGGSTDTQYF	TGCGCCAGCAGTAGCGGGGGTAGCACAGATACGCAGTATTTT
TRBJ2-2	TRBD1	TRBV7-9	-	CASSFSGTGSAGELFF	TGTGCCAGCAGCTTTTCCGGGACAGGGTCAGCCGGGGAGCTGTTTTTT
TRBJ1-3	-	TRBV18	-	CASSPAQTFSGNTIYF	TGTGCCAGCTCACCAGCACAGACCTTCTCTGGAAACACCATATATTTT
TRBJ1-2	TRBD1	TRBV6-5	once	CASSSTGDTHYGYTF	TGTGCCAGCAGTTCCACAGGGGACACACACTATGGCTACACCTTC
TRBJ1-2	TRBD1	TRBV7-7	-	CASSLTGQGPF	TGTGCCAGCAGCTTAACGGGACAGGGCCCCTTC
TRBJ1-1	TRBD1	TRBV2	once	CASSRDRPANTEAFF	TGTGCCAGCAGTCGGGACAGGCCAGCGAACACTGAAGCTTTCTTT
TRBJ2-6	-	TRBV7-3	-	CASSLTLTNSGANVLTF	TGTGCCAGCAGCTTAACGCTGACAAACTCTGGGGCCAACGTCCTGACTTTC
TRBJ1-4	-	TRBV7-9	-	CASSSTVGLNEKLFF	TGTGCCAGCAGCTCGACGGTGGGCCTTAATGAAAAACTGTTTTTT
TRBJ1-4	-	TRBV11-2	-	CASSWRTDDEKLFF	TGTGCCAGCAGCTGGCGGACAGATGATGAAAAACTGTTTTTT
TRBJ2-3	-	TRBV9	-	CASSLTGRQSTDTQYF	TGTGCCAGCAGTTTGACAGGCCGACAGAGCACAGATACGCAGTATTTT
TRBJ2-7	TRBD1	TRBV11-2	-	CASSSWTGRREQYF	TGTGCCAGCAGCTCTTGGACAGGGCGTCGGGAGCAGTACTTC
TRBJ2-7	-	TRBV11-2	-	CASSPQGQGLVGQYF	TGTGCCAGCAGCCCCCAGGGGCAGGGTCTGGTCGGGCAGTACTTC
TRBJ1-6	-	TRBV4-3	-	CASSQGEGRQDSPLHF	TGCGCCAGCAGCCAAGGAGAGGGGAGACAGGATTCACCCCTCCACTTT
TRBJ2-1	TRBD1	TRBV7-2	once	CASGRGQGYNEQFF	TGTGCCAGCGGCCGGGGACAGGGCTACAATGAGCAGTTCTTC
TRBJ2-7	TRBD1	TRBV28	-	CASTSQGQGAYYEQYF	TGTGCCAGCACCTCCCAGGGACAGGGTGCGTACTACGAGCAGTACTTC
TRBJ1-2	-	TRBV18	-	CASSDSYGYTF	TGTGCCAGCTCCGACAGCTATGGCTACACCTTC
TRBJ2-6	-	TRBV18	-	CASSPENRPGANVLTF	TGTGCCAGCTCACCAGAGAACAGGCCCGGGGCCAACGTCCTGACTTTC
TRBJ1-3	-	TRBV5-1	-	CASSRTAPSPSGNTIYF	TGCGCCAGCAGCAGGACAGCTCCATCTCCTTCCGGAAACACCATATATTTT
TRBJ1-2	-	TRBV7-9	-	CASSPMSGASNYGYTF	TGTGCCAGCAGCCCAATGTCAGGGGCCTCTAACTATGGCTACACCTTC
TRBJ1-1	-	TRBV30	medium-sized	CAWSVILPAGWHTEAFF	TGTGCCTGGAGTGTTATTCTCCCGGCAGGGTGGCACACTGAAGCTTTCTTT
TRBJ2-6	TRBD1	TRBV30	-	CAWAPLLGGKSSGANVLTF	TGTGCCTGGGCTCCTTTACTAGGGGGCAAGAGCTCTGGGGCCAACGTCCTGACTTTC
TRBJ1-1	-	TRBV5-5	-	CASSLGGNTEAFF	TGTGCCAGCAGCTTGGGAGGGAACACTGAAGCTTTCTTT
TRBJ1-1	-	TRBV28	-	CASVREGSNTEAFF	TGTGCCAGCGTTAGGGAGGGTAGTAACACTGAAGCTTTCTTT
TRBJ2-1	TRBD2	TRBV6-5	-	CASSSPGTSGIEQFF	TGTGCCAGCAGTTCCCCCGGGACTAGCGGTATTGAGCAGTTCTTC
TRBJ2-2	-	TRBV7-2	-	CASSLVEQGRTGELFF	TGTGCCAGCAGCTTAGTGGAACAGGGTAGAACCGGGGAGCTGTTTTTT
TRBJ2-2	-	TRBV7-3	-	CASSLEQENTGELFF	TGTGCCAGCAGCTTAGAACAGGAGAACACCGGGGAGCTGTTTTTT
TRBJ1-1	TRBD1	TRBV19	once	CASSNSDRVGTEAFF	TGTGCCAGTAGTAACTCGGACAGGGTGGGCACTGAAGCTTTCTTT